Here is one TCR beta chain with its context. This clone was counted only a few times. What this receptor recognizes is not known. Base-call qualities are not available, and no considerably larger clone is one nucleotide away. The cohort consisted of some 730 healthy bone marrow donors. At the time of sampling, all cohort members were nominally healthy, though unrecorded immune exposures were likely present. The donor tested CMV seronegative, placing the donor among the approximately 360 seronegative members of the cohort. Every donor gave a peripheral blood sample, and the peripheral blood mononuclear cells from that sample were used for TCR beta sequencing. The Qiagen DNeasy Blood Extraction Kit was used to extract genomic DNA from the blood cell samples. This sample was included in a study of cytomegalovirus exposure and HLA in healthy donors (dated by TCRdb to about 2017). Broadly, across the study: An earlier analysis of approximately 640 of the donors reported more than 250 Gb of sequence data and 117 million unique TCR beta sequences from about 180 million T cells. An early release covering around 630 HLA-typed donors comprised about 290 gigabases of sequencing data and roughly 86 million unique TCR sequences. Among 398 genotyped donors of the cohort, an average of 235,054 unique TCR beta nucleotide sequences were sequenced per donor, roughly 20% of them non-productive. Every repertoire in the discovery cohort had been generated on one and the same sequencing platform. Of the roughly 390 genotyped donors, approximately 81% were placed in the genetic ancestry cluster associated with self-reported Caucasian donors. The study aimed to test whether cataloging public T cell receptors could reveal signatures of past pathogen exposure. Class I and class II HLA loci were covered by the typing at four-digit resolution. Donor age, sex, ethnicity and CMV serostatus were collected together with the repertoire data. To predict cytomegalovirus infection status, the study brought together high-throughput TCR immunosequencing, statistical association of individual TCRs with disease status, and machine learning. Besides the first cohort of approximately 710 subjects, a separate validation cohort made up of around 120 different subjects was used. An earlier analysis of some 500 of the donors applied high-throughput TCR beta sequencing to assess whether each TCR beta V gene segment acted as functional or pseudogenic. Rather than drawing on any new phenotypic data, the later analysis identified candidate immune exposures from TCR beta sequences and the way those sequences occurred across donors. Using immunosequencing, the study profiled T cell repertoires from 500 to 800 subjects and related those repertoires to cytomegalovirus serostatus. A later genetic analysis used genome-wide SNP genotypes for about three fifths of the 666 donors, treating that subset as a discovery cohort. A later analysis re-analyzed previously published TCR beta repertoires from 550 to 700 donors and added high-resolution HLA genotyping to study TCR occurrence patterns. Typing coverage differed by locus: A, B, C, DRB1 and DQB1 were typed in about 629-640 donors, DQA1 in around 500, DPA1 in some 570, and DPB1 in just under 490. Four to six DR-DQ haplotypes were handled as single units for association and clustering, since linkage in the cohort was strong.

Libraries were made using the immunoSEQ multiplex PCR assay. For the multiplex PCR, a mixture combining 60 forward primers for TCR Vbeta segments and 13 reverse primers for TCR Jbeta segments was used. The CDR3 region of rearranged TCR beta genes was amplified from genomic DNA by a multiplex PCR assay. The amplified TCR beta libraries were sequenced on the Illumina HiSeq System as 87-base-pair reads. The paper's data handling went like this. In a later analysis, approximately 74 million unique TCR beta chains were counted across the 666 repertoires, and approximately 11 million of these chains were shared by at least two donors. Raw reads were error-corrected and collapsed into unique sequences by a nearest-neighbor algorithm in which closely related sequences were merged to remove PCR and sequencing errors. V, D and J gene segments were assigned by aligning CDR3 sequences to IMGT reference sequences. For a sequence to be retained, a match of at least six nucleotides to both a V gene segment and a J gene segment was required. A rearrangement counted as productive if the CDR3 had no stop codons and remained in frame with V and J, and every other rearrangement counted as non-productive. Following IMGT convention, CDR3 was defined as the stretch from the second conserved V-encoded cysteine to the conserved J-encoded phenylalanine. In an earlier analysis of 587 of the donors, sequences lacking an unambiguous match to a single V gene segment were excluded. In an earlier analysis of 587 of the donors, a V segment was called functional when productive rearrangements were above 56.7%, and segregating when the standard deviation between donors exceeded 5%. A statistical classification framework was built to diagnose cytomegalovirus status from the catalog of TCR beta chain sequences. V and J gene assignment, in a later analysis, came from comparing TCR nucleotide sequences with IMGT/GENE-DB human TR gene sequences. Using the TCRdist pipeline, a later analysis assigned CDR3 sequences along with most-parsimonious VDJ recombination scenarios. A later analysis defined each TCR beta chain by its CDR3 amino acid sequence plus V-gene family, and excluded reads lacking a unique V-gene family. To address suspected cross-contamination and a sequencing artifact, a later analysis removed several hundred highly shared, low-generation-probability nucleotide sequences. In a later analysis, a clonal expansion index was calculated for each public chain from normalized within-repertoire ranks of inferred template counts. A later analysis computed generation probabilities with a VDJ recombination model fitted to out-of-frame rearrangements, and checked the results against IGoR. In a later analysis, TCR-TCR, TCR-HLA and TCR-CMV co-occurrence was scored with hypergeometric tests, and a repertoire-size bias correction was applied to TCR pairs. In a later analysis, false discovery rates were estimated by permuting HLA or CMV assignments 20 times. In a later analysis, co-occurring TCRs were grouped using DBSCAN, and TCRdist sequence similarity was added for clustering within HLA-allele-positive subsets. Repertoires with fewer than 30,000 or more than 120,000 public chains were left out of co-occurrence clustering, as were a handful of repertoires with anomalous nucleotide sharing. TCRdb took this table from immuneACCESS and kept in-frame rearrangements with V and J called. Such tables lack part of the clones; where checked against another copy, unresolved V genes explain under half of the gap, and the rest is unexplained. D and trimming come from the DNA, and the V and J calls and clone size come from that table. The sample table shows approximately 210,000 clones, and 81% are seen once. The ten largest clones represent around 1.9% of the sample.

On the study overall, not on this receptor specifically: In a later analysis, some 17,000 TCR beta sequences were associated with specific HLA alleles at a false discovery rate of 0.05. Cytomegalovirus status was reported to be diagnosed by the classifier with high specificity and sensitivity in both the original and validation cohorts. Presence/absence analyses assumed roughly uniform sequencing depth across donors, an assumption that may not hold. Because HLA typing was missing for some donors at each locus, association tests included only the typed subset. According to the authors, the approach could potentially be generalized to other disease states and immunological phenotypes. Correlated functional status among segregating V segments might reflect linkage disequilibrium, but an unknown experimental factor could not be ruled out. According to a later analysis, most CMV-associated TCR beta chains appeared to be HLA-restricted, and the HLA associations seemed to be driven largely by CMV exposure. A cluster of highly shared sequence variants was judged likely to represent a technical artifact of the sequencing pipeline. Because counts were too low, about 15 rarely observed V segments, including chromosome 9 orphons, were left out of the earlier analysis of about 500 of the donors. A later genetic analysis reported fewer N-insertions in productive TCRs among donors in an Asian-associated ancestry cluster than the roughly 650-donor mean. According to a later analysis, TCR association rates differed among HLA loci, with DRB1 alleles showing the most associated TCRs and HLA-C alleles showing the fewest. In an earlier analysis of under 600 of the donors, most TCR beta V segments were observed in productive rearrangements about 90% or about 30% of the time, broadly matching IMGT annotations. In vitro tests confirmed that a few of the cytomegalovirus-associated TCR beta chains recognize cytomegalovirus antigens. While some public TCRs were present in many individuals, most TCR sequences turned up only very rarely across donors. The study listed 164 TCR beta chains as associated with cytomegalovirus. A later analysis found that HLA-associated TCR beta chains were more clonally expanded and had lower generation probabilities than equally common non-associated chains. A later genetic analysis associated a missense DCLRE1C variant with V-gene and J-gene trimming of TCR beta chains, and an independent cohort replicated the association. The only immune exposure information available for the cohort was CMV serostatus. When HLA alleles, especially DR and DQ, strongly co-occurred, TCR associations were difficult to assign to individual alleles. The cohort was sequenced for TCR beta chains only, and without alpha or paired-chain data the features that could be detected were limited. A later analysis reported that several top co-occurrence clusters appeared linked to parvovirus B19, influenza, CMV and Epstein-Barr virus. A further reported finding was that TCR beta sequences accurately predicted the HLA-A and HLA-B alleles for most subjects in the first cohort.

The receptor was isolated from a man in his late teens or twenties in good health and CMV-seronegative. The sequencing input was PBMCs.

In nucleotides, the sequence is TGTGCCTGGAACGCAAGGGGTGGCTACGAGCAGTACTTC. Translation gives CAWNARGGYEQYF. The sequence joins TRBV30 to TRBJ2-7, with a weak D call of TRBD1 (5 bases match). V lost 4 bases and J lost 3 bases; the stretch between them is 13 bases long. Including cysteine and phenylalanine, the CDR3 has 13 amino acids. The read is trimmed to its CDR3 DNA, 39 bases read in frame from base 1. CDR1 and CDR2 are drawn from the germline V gene (reference sequence): GTSNPN, SVGIG.